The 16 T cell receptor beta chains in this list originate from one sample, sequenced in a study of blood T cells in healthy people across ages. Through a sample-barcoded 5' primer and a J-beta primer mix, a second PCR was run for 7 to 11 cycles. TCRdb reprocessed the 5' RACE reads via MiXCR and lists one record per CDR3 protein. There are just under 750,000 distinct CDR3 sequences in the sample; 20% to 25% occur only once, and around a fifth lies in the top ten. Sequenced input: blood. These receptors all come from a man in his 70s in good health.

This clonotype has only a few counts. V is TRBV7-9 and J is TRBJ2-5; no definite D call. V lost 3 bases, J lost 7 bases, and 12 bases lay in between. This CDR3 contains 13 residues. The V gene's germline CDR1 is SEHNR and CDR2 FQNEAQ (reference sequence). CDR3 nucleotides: TGTGCCAGCAGCTTCTCGCCTTGGGGGACCCAGTACTTC. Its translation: CASSFSPWGTQYF. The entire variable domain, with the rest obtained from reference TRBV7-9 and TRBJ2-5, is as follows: DTGVSQNPRHKITKRGQNVTFRCDPISEHNRLYWYRQTLGQGPEFLTYFQNEAQLEKSRLLSDRFSAERPKGSFSTLEIQRTEQGDSAMYLCASSFSPWGTQYFGPGTRLLVL.

The CDR3 protein is CASSLASGVSETQYF. CDR3 bases: TGCGCCAGCAGCTTGGCGTCAGGGGTTTCGGAGACCCAGTACTTC. The V gene is TRBV5-1, the J gene TRBJ2-5; TRBD1 might be the D (6 bases). V was trimmed by 0 bases and J by 5 bases, leaving 14 bases between them. The germline V gene encodes CDR1 SGHRS and CDR2 YFSETQ. The CDR3 covers 15 residues.

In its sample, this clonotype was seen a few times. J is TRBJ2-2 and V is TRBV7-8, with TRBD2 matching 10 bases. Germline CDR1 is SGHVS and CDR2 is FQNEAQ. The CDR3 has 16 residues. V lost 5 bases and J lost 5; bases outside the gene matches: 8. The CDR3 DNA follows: TGTGCCAGCAGCGCCCGACTAGCGGGCGGGACCGGGGAGCTGTTTTTT. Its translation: CASSARLAGGTGELFF. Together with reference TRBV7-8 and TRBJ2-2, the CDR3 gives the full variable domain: GAGVSQSPRYKVAKRGQDVALRCDPISGHVSLFWYQQALGQGPEFLTYFQNEAQLDKSGLPSDRFFAERPEGSVSTLKIQRTQQEDSAVYLCASSARLAGGTGELFFGEGSRLTVL.

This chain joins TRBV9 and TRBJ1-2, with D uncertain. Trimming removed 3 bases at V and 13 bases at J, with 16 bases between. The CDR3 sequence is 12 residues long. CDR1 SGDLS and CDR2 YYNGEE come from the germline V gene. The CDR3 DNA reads TGTGCCAGCAGCGGACGGCTATGGTTTCCCACCTTC. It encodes CASSGRLWFPTF.

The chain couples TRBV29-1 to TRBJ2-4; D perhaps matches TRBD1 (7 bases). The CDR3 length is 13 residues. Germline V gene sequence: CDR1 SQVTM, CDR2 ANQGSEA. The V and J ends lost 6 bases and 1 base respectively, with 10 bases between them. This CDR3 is CSVQGRAKNIQYF. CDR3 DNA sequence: TGCAGCGTACAGGGGAGGGCCAAAAACATTCAGTACTTC. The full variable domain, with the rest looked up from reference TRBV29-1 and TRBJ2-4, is SAVISQKPSRDICQRGTSLTIQCQVDSQVTMMFWYRQQPGQSLTLIATANQGSEATYESGFVIDKFPISRPNLTFSTLTVSNMSPEDSSIYLCSVQGRAKNIQYFGAGTRLSVL.

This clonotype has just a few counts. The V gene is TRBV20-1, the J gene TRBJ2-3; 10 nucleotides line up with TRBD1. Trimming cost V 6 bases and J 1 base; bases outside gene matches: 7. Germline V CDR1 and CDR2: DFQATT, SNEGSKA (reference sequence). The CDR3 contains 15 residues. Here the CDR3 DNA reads TGCAGTGCCCAAGACAGGGGGCAAGGCACAGATACGCAGTATTTT. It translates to CSAQDRGQGTDTQYF.

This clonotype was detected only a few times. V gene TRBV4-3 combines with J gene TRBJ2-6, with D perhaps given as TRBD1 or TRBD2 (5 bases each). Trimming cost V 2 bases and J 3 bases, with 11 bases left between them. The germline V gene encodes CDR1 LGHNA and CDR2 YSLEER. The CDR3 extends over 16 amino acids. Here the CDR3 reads CASSQKVGVGANVLTF. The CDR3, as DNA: TGCGCCAGCAGCCAAAAGGTGGGGGTTGGGGCCAACGTCCTGACTTTC.

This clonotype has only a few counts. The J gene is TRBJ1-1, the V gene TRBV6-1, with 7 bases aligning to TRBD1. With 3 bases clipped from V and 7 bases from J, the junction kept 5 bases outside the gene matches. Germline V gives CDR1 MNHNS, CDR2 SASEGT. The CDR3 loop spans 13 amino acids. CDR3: CASSEQRDSEAFF. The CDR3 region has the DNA TGTGCCAGCAGTGAGCAAAGGGACAGTGAAGCTTTCTTT.

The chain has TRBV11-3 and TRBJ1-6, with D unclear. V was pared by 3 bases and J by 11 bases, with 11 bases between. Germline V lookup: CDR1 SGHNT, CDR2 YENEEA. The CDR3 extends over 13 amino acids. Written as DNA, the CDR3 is TGTGCCAGCAGCTTTGCCAGGATCGCACCCCTCCACTTT. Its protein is CASSFARIAPLHF.

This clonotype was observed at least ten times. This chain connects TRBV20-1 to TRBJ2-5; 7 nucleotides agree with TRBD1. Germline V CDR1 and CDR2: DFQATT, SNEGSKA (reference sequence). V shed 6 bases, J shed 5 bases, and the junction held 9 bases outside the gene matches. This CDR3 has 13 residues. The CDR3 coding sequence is TGCAGTGCACCACCTACAGGGGTCGAGACCCAGTACTTC. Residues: CSAPPTGVETQYF.

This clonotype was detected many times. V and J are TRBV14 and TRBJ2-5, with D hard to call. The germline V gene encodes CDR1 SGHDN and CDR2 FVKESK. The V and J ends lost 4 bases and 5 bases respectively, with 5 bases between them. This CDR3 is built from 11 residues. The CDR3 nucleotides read TGTGCCAGCAGCCGTCGGGAGACCCAGTACTTC. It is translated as CASSRRETQYF.

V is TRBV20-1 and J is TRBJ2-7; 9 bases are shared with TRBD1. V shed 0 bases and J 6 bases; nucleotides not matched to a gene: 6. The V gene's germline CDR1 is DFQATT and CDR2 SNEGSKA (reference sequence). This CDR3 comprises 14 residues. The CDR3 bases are TGCAGTGCTAGAGATCGCGGACAGGGGATCGAGCAGTACTTC. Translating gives CSARDRGQGIEQYF.

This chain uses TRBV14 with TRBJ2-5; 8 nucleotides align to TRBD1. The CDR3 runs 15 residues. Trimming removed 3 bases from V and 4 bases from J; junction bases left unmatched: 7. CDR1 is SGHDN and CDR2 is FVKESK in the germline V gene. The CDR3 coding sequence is TGTGCCAGCAGCCATGGCGGACAGGGACGAGAGACCCAGTACTTC. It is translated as CASSHGGQGRETQYF. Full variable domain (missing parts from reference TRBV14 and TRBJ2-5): EAGVTQFPSHSVIEKGQTVTLRCDPISGHDNLYWYRRVMGKEIKFLLHFVKESKQDESGMPNNRFLAERTGGTYSTLKVQPAELEDSGVYFCASSHGGQGRETQYFGPGTRLLVL.

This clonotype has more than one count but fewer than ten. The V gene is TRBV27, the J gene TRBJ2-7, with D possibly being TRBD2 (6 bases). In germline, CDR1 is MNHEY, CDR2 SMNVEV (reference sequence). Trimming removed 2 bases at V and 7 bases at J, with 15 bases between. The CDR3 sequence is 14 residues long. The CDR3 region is CASSLEAGLGEQYF. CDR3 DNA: TGTGCCAGCAGTTTAGAGGCGGGGCTTGGGGAGCAGTACTTC.

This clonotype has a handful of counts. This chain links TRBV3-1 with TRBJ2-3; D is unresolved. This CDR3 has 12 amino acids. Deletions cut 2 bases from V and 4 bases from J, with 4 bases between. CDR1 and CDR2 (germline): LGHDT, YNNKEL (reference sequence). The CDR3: CASSQRPDTQYF. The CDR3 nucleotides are TGTGCCAGCAGCCAAAGACCAGATACGCAGTATTTT.

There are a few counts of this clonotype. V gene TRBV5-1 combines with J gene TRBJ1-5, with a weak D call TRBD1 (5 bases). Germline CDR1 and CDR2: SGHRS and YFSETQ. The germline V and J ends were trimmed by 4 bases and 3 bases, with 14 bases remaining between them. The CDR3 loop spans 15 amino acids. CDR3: CASSTGVGLNQPQHF. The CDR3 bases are TGCGCCAGCAGCACGGGGGTGGGCCTCAATCAGCCCCAGCATTTT.